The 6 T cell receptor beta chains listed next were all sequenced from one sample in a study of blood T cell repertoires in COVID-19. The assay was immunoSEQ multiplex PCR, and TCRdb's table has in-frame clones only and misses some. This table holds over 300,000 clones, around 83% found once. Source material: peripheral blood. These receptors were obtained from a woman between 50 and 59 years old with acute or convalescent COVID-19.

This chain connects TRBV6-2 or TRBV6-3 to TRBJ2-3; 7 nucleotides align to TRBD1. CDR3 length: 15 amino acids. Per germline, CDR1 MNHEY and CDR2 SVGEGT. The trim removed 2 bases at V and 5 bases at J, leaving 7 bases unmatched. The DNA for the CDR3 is TGTGCCAGCAGTTACCTCGGACAGGTCGGAGATACGCAGTATTTT. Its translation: CASSYLGQVGDTQYF.

CDR3 sequence reads: CASSLTTSYEQYF. The DNA of the CDR3 is TGTGCCAGCAGCTTAACTACCTCCTACGAGCAGTACTTC. The gene calls are TRBV7-9 and TRBJ2-7; D gene unclear. Trimming left V 2 bases short and J 0 bases short, with 5 bases between. This CDR3 has 13 amino acids. The germline CDR1 and CDR2 sequences are SEHNR and FQNEAQ (reference sequence).

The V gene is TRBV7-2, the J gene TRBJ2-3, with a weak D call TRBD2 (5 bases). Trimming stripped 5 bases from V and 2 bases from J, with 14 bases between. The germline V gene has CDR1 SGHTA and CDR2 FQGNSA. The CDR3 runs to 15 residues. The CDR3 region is CASSPLTGYTDTQYF. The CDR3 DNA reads TGTGCCAGCAGCCCCTTGACGGGATACACAGATACGCAGTATTTT.

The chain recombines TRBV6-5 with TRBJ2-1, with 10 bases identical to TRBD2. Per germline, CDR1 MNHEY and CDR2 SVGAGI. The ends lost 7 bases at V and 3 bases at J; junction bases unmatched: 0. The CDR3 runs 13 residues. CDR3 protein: CASTSGSYNEQFF. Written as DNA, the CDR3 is TGTGCCAGCACTAGCGGGAGCTACAATGAGCAGTTCTTC.

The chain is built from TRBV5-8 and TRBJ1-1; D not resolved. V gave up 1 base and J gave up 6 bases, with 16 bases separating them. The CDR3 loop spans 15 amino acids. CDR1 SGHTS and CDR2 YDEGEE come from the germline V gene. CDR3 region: CASSLIKSPSAEAFF. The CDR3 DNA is TGTGCCAGCAGCTTGATTAAGAGTCCGAGCGCTGAAGCTTTCTTT.

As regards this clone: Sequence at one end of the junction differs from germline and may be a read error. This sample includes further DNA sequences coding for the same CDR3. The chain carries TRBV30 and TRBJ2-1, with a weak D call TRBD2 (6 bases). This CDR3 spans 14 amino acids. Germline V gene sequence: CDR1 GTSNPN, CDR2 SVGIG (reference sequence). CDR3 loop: CAWSVWQVGGEQFF. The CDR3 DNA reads TGTGCCTGGAGTGTATGGCAGGTCGGGGGTGAGCAATTCTTC. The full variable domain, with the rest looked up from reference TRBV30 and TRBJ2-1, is SQTIHQWPATLVQPVGSPLSLECTVEGTSNPNLYWYRQAAGRGLQLLFYSVGIGQISSEVPQNLSASRPQDRQFILSSKKLLLSDSGFYLCAWSVWQVGGEQFFGPGTRLTVL.